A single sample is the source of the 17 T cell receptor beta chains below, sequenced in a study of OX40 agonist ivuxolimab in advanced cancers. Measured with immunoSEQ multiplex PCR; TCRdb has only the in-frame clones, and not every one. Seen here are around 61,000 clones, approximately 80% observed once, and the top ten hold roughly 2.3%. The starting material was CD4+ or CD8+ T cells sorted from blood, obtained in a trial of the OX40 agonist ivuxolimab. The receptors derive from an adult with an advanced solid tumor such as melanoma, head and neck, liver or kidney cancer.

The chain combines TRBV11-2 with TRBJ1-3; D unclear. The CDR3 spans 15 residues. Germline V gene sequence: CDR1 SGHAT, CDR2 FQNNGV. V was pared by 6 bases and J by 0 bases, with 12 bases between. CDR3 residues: CASRPNLDSGNTIYF. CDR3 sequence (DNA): TGTGCCAGCAGACCCAACCTGGACTCTGGAAACACCATATATTTT.

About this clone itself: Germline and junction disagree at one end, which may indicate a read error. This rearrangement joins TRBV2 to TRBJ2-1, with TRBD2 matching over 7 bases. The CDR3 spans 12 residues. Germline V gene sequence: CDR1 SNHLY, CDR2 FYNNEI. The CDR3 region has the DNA TGTGCCAGCAACGGAATGTGGCGGGGGAATGTCTTC. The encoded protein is CASNGMWRGNVF. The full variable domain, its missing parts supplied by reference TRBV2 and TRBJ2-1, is EPEVTQTPSHQVTQMGQEVILRCVPISNHLYFYWYRQILGQKVEFLVSFYNNEISEKSEIFDDQFSVERPDGSNFTLKIRSTKLEDSAMYFCASNGMWRGNVFGPGTRLTVL.

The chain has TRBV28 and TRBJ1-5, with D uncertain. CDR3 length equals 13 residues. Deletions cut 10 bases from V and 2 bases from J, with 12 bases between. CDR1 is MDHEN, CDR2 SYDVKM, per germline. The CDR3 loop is CAIERDGNQPQHF. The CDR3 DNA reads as TGTGCCATAGAGAGGGATGGCAATCAGCCCCAGCATTTT. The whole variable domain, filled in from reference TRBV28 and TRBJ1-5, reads DVKVTQSSRYLVKRTGEKVFLECVQDMDHENMFWYRQDPGLGLRLIYFSYDVKMKEKGDIPEGYSVSREKKERFSLILESASTNQTSMYLCAIERDGNQPQHFGDGTRLSIL.

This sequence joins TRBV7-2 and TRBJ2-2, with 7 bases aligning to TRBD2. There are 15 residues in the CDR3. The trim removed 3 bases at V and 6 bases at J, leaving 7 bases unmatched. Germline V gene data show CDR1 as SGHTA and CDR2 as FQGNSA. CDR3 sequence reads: CASSLFWGGAGELFF. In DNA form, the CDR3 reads TGTGCCAGCAGCTTGTTCTGGGGGGGAGCCGGGGAGCTGTTTTTT.

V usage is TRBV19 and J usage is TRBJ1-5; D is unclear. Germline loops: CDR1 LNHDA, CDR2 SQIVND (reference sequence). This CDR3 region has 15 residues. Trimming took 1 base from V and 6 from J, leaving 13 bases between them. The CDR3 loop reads CASSIAPLGAQPQHF. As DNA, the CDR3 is TGTGCCAGTAGTATAGCCCCACTAGGCGCTCAGCCCCAGCATTTT.

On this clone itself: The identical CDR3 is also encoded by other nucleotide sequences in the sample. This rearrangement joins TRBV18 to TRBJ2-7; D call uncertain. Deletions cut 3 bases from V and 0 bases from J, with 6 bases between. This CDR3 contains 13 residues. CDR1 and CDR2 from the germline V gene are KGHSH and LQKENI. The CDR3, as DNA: TGTGCCAGCTCACCCCCGAGCTCCTACGAGCAGTACTTC. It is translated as CASSPPSSYEQYF.

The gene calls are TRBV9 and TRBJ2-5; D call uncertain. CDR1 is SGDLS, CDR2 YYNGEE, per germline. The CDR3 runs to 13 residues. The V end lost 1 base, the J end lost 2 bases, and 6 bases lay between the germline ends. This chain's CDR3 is CASSVNAQETQYF. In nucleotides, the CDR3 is TGTGCCAGCAGCGTAAACGCACAAGAGACCCAGTACTTC.

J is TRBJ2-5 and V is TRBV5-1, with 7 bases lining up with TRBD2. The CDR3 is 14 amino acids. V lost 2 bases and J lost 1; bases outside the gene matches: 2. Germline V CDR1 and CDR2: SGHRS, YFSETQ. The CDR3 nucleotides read TGCGCCAGCAGCTTAGGACTAGTCCAAGAGACCCAGTACTTC. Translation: CASSLGLVQETQYF. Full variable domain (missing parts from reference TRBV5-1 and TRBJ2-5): KAGVTQTPRYLIKTRGQQVTLSCSPISGHRSVSWYQQTPGQGLQFLFEYFSETQRNKGNFPGRFSGRQFSNSRSEMNVSTLELGDSALYLCASSLGLVQETQYFGPGTRLLVL.

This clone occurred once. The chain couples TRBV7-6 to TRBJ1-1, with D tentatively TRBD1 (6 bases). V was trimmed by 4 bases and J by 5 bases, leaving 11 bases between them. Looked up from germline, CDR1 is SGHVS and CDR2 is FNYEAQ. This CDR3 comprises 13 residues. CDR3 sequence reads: CASSSYRATEAFF. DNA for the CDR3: TGTGCCAGCAGCTCTTACAGGGCGACTGAAGCTTTCTTT.

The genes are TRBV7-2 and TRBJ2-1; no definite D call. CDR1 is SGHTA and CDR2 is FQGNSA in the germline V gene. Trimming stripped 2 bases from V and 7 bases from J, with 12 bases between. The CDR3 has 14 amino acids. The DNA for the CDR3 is TGTGCCAGCAGCTTAAGGCAAGGGATGAATGAGCAGTTCTTC. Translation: CASSLRQGMNEQFF.

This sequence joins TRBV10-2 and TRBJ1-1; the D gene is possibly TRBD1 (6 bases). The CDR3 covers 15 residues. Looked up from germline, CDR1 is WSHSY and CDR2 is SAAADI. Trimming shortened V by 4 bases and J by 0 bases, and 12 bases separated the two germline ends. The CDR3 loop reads CASSGGTLVNTEAFF. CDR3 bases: TGCGCCAGCAGTGGGGGGACACTAGTGAACACTGAAGCTTTCTTT.

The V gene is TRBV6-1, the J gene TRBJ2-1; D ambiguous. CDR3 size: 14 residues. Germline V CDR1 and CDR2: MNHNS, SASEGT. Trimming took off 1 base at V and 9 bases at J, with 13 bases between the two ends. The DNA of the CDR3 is TGTGCCAGCAGTGAAGGACTCTATCTTGGTGAGCAGTTCTTC. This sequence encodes CASSEGLYLGEQFF.

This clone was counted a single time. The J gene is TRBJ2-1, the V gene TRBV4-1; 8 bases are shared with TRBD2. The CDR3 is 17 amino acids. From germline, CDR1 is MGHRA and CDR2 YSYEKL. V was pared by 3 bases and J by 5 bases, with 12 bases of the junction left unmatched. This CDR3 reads CASSHGLALVRDNEQFF. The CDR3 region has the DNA TGCGCCAGCAGCCATGGACTAGCCCTTGTAAGGGACAATGAGCAGTTCTTC.

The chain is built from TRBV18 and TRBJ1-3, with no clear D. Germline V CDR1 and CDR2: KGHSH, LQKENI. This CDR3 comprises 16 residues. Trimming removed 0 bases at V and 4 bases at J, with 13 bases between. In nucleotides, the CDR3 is TGTGCCAGCTCACCACCGGCTGGGCCCTGGGGAAACACCATATATTTT. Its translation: CASSPPAGPWGNTIYF.

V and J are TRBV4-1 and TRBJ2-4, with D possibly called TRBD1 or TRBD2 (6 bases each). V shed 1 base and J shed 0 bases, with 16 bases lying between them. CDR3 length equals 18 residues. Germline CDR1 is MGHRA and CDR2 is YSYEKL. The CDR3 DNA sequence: TGCGCCAGCAGCCAAGCAGGGGTCCGGGGACTAGCCAAAAACATTCAGTACTTC. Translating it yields CASSQAGVRGLAKNIQYF.

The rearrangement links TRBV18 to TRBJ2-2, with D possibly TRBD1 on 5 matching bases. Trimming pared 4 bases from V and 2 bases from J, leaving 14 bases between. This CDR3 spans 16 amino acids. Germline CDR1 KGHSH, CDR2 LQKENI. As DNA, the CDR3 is TGTGCCAGCTCACTAAGCGCAGGGTCAAACACCGGGGAGCTGTTTTTT. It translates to CASSLSAGSNTGELFF.

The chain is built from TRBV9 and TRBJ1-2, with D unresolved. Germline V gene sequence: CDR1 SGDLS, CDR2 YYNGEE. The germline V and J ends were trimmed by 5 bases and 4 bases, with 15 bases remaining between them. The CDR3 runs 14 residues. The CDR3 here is CASRSGTRGYGYTF. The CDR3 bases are TGTGCCAGCAGATCAGGAACGAGAGGCTATGGCTACACCTTC.